This TCR beta chain comes out of a study of cytomegalovirus exposure and HLA in healthy donors. Broader study findings: Reportedly, HLA-A and HLA-B alleles of most subjects were accurately predicted from TCR beta. An analysis was carried out later, and it reportedly showed fewer N-insertions in an Asian-associated ancestry cluster than the 666-donor mean. The majority of TCR sequences were rare, yet some public TCRs appeared in many donors. Productive status was seen about 90% or about 30% of the time for most TCR beta V segments in an earlier analysis.

About this clone itself: As yet, its antigen is unknown.

The PCR contained 60 Vbeta and 13 Jbeta primers. Generated by immunoSEQ multiplex PCR, the TCRdb table keeps only in-frame clones and is missing some. The table records under 200,000 clones, over 80% of them present only once. Germline-derived CDR1 and CDR2 are SQVTM and ANQGSEA. This CDR3 comprises 14 residues. The ends were cut back, 5 bases at V and 2 bases at J, with 14 bases in the middle. Source material: PBMCs. The chain recombines TRBV29-1 with TRBJ2-3; weak D call: TRBD1 (6 bases). This TCR came from a male donor in good health and CMV-seropositive. The CDR3 region has the DNA TGCAGCGTTCTGACAGGCGTGAACACAGATACGCAGTATTTT. Residues: CSVLTGVNTDTQYF.